These T cell receptor beta chains were read from a single sample in a study of monozygotic twins with inflammatory bowel disease. Reprocessing the 5' RACE reads, TCRdb reports a single entry for every CDR3 protein and omits DNA. This sample's table reports roughly 200,000 distinct CDR3 sequences. The specimen was blood. These TCRs come from a human donor with ulcerative colitis or Crohn's disease, or a healthy co-twin of an affected twin (not recorded which). CDR3s include the opening cysteine and the closing phenylalanine or tryptophan.

J: TRBJ1-1
length: 15
V: TRBV10-3
CDR3: CAISEYASVNTEAFF

J: TRBJ2-2
length: 15
V: TRBV7-8
CDR3: CASSLPTSGTGELFF

J: TRBJ2-7
length: 13
V: TRBV3-1
CDR3: CASSQAVDYEQYF

J: TRBJ2-3
length: 15
V: TRBV7-8
CDR3: CASTSEREETDTQYF

J: TRBJ1-6
length: 14
V: TRBV7-9
CDR3: CASSYGPDNSPLHF

J: TRBJ2-1
length: 15
V: TRBV6-2/TRBV6-3
CDR3: CASSPGGGPYNEQFF

J: TRBJ2-5
length: 14
V: TRBV2
CDR3: CASSDQGPQETQYF

J: TRBJ2-5
length: 16
V: TRBV5-1
CDR3: CASSLGGSGGQETQYF

J: TRBJ1-1
length: 14
V: TRBV25-1
CDR3: CASSWTALNTEAFF

J: TRBJ2-5
length: 14
V: TRBV7-2
CDR3: CASSSQAGVETQYF

J: TRBJ2-1
length: 13
V: TRBV18
CDR3: CASSPNRNNEQFF

J: TRBJ1-2
length: 14
V: TRBV27
CDR3: CASSQGTGTYGYTF

J: TRBJ1-1
length: 14
V: TRBV5-4
CDR3: CASSEKTQNTEAFF

J: TRBJ2-1
length: 13
V: TRBV6-5
CDR3: CASSYSPRGGEIF

J: TRBJ2-1
length: 13
V: TRBV6-1
CDR3: CASRDGTYNEQFF

J: TRBJ2-1
length: 15
V: TRBV7-2
CDR3: CASSLTAGEYNEQFF

J: TRBJ1-4
length: 13
V: TRBV11-2
CDR3: CASSFRVGEKLFF

J: TRBJ2-5
length: 14
V: TRBV18
CDR3: CASSPGTGQETQYF

J: TRBJ1-3
length: 14
V: TRBV27
CDR3: CASSQDSSGNTIYF

J: TRBJ2-1
length: 15
V: TRBV4-1
CDR3: CASSQEGQGYNEQFF

J: TRBJ1-5
length: 14
V: TRBV27
CDR3: CASSPTLSNQPQHF

J: TRBJ2-2
length: 15
V: TRBV28
CDR3: CASSLTQLNTGELFF

J: TRBJ1-2
length: 12
V: TRBV12-3/TRBV12-4
CDR3: CASRTGRSSYTF

J: TRBJ1-3
length: 16
V: TRBV12-3/TRBV12-4
CDR3: CASSLASGVSGNTIYF

J: TRBJ1-4
length: 14
V: TRBV29-1
CDR3: CSVGKQGADEKLFF

J: TRBJ2-7
length: 15
V: TRBV6-2/TRBV6-3
CDR3: CASSTGSPRPYEQYF